This TCR beta chain was sequenced during a study of T-cell memory formation after mild COVID-19. Study results and caveats: Day 15 to 85 contracting clones showed balanced CD4/CD8; later expanders leaned CD4+. Certain responding clones were present in pre-infection memory, suggesting participation of cross-reactive memory. CD4+ contracting clones were found mainly in CM and EM, and CD8+ ones in EMRA.

As concerns this clonotype: As yet, its antigen is unknown.

With constant-segment primers, 5'RACE yielded cDNA libraries of TCR alpha and TCR beta that carried sample barcodes and UMIs. Each CDR3 protein gets one entry after TCRdb re-called the 5' RACE reads with MiXCR. The data contain 55,000 to 75,000 distinct CDR3 sequences, 25% to 30% of them singletons. CDR3 length: 16 residues. Germline CDR1 is SGHTA and CDR2 is FQGNSA. Trimming left V 3 bases short and J 0 bases short, with 14 bases between. The TCR sequence derives from a man aged 18 to 29 who had mild COVID-19 (a few samples of this study predate the infection). Cell type and time point are not known. The chain is built from TRBV7-2 and TRBJ1-1, with D maybe TRBD1 (6 bases). Sequenced sample: PBMCs or a T cell subset sorted from them (not recorded which). This CDR3 is CASSFVQGRMNTEAFF. CDR3 sequence (DNA): TGTGCCAGCAGCTTTGTCCAGGGGAGGATGAACACTGAAGCTTTCTTT.